This TCR beta chain was identified during a study of cytomegalovirus exposure and HLA in healthy donors. With 60 Vbeta and 13 Jbeta primers, the PCR was carried out. Original data processing: Counted up in a later analysis, unique TCR beta chains came to about 80 million, with around 11 million shared. The method was immunoSEQ multiplex PCR; TCRdb's version includes in-frame clones alone and lacks a portion of them. V, J and clone size reflect that table, while D and trimming were determined from the DNA. In the table there are over 85,000 clones, 60% to 80% of which are singletons. Concerning this clone itself: As yet, its antigen is unknown.

Whole-study results and caveats: The authors later linked a missense DCLRE1C variant to TCR beta V- and J-gene trimming. Other equally common chains were less clonally expanded than HLA-associated TCR beta chains, a later analysis showed.

Germline-derived CDR1 and CDR2 are SGHDT and YYEEEE. Trimming cost V 5 bases and J 6 bases; bases outside gene matches: 9. The CDR3 has 14 amino acids. The specimen sequenced was PBMCs. The chain carries TRBV5-6 and TRBJ1-1; 8 bases agree with TRBD1. The TCR was taken from a woman in her thirties or forties in good health and CMV-seronegative. CDR3 sequence (DNA): TGTGCCAGCAGGGAGACAGGGGCGGACCCTGAAGCTTTCTTT. Protein product: CASRETGADPEAFF.